This T cell receptor beta chain was captured in a study of blood T cell repertoires in COVID-19. Cohort assignment relied on participant-reported clinical history. This clone was counted once. Germline loops: CDR1 MNHNY, CDR2 SVGAGI (reference sequence). Trimming at V came to 6 bases and at J to 8 bases, leaving 8 bases not matched to a gene. The CDR3 extends over 14 amino acids. Per the original methods: From reference gene primer amplification, estimates of nucleated cell counts were derived. Clones were sequenced by immunoSEQ multiplex PCR, and TCRdb holds only the in-frame ones, with some missing. Clone size and V and J calls were adopted from that table, with D and trimming inferred from the DNA. Of approximately 210,000 clones listed, about 77% were seen once; the top ten hold roughly a sixth.

This chain links TRBV6-6 with TRBJ2-3; 10 nucleotides agree with TRBD1. The source of this sequence is a woman between 45 and 65 years old with acute COVID-19. Sequencing was carried out using PBMCs or T cells enriched from blood (not recorded which). The CDR3 sequence is CASSPTGTGATQYF. CDR3 nucleotides: TGTGCCAGCAGCCCAACAGGGACAGGGGCTACGCAGTATTTT.